Each of the 13 T cell receptor beta chains below was sequenced from the same sample in a study of blood T cell repertoires in COVID-19. The protocol was immunoSEQ multiplex PCR, while the TCRdb copy is restricted to in-frame clones and leaves out a portion. The repertoire holds 100,000 to 150,000 clones, with around four fifths as singletons. Sequenced sample: peripheral blood. Source of these receptors: a human donor in a cohort sampled during active COVID-19.

The chain couples TRBV7-3 to TRBJ2-2; unclear D gene. Trimming pared 5 bases from V and 5 bases from J, leaving 6 bases between. The CDR3 spans 12 residues. The germline gives CDR1 SGHTA, CDR2 FQGTGA. The CDR3 protein is CASSPGTGELFF. In nucleotides, the CDR3 is TGTGCCAGCAGCCCCGGGACCGGGGAGCTGTTTTTT.

The V gene is TRBV27, the J gene TRBJ1-5; 9 bases are a match to TRBD1. The CDR3 is 16 amino acids. Germline V lookup: CDR1 MNHEY, CDR2 SMNVEV (reference sequence). J lost 7 bases, V lost 6 bases, and 13 bases had no gene match. CDR3 residues: CASRRPYRGLRQPQHF. In DNA form, the CDR3 reads TGTGCCAGCAGGAGACCCTACAGGGGGCTTAGGCAGCCCCAGCATTTT.

V usage is TRBV27 and J usage is TRBJ1-2; 8 nucleotides align to TRBD1. CDR1 and CDR2 (germline): MNHEY, SMNVEV (reference sequence). The CDR3 has 13 residues. The J segment lost 5 bases and the V segment lost 10 bases, leaving 9 bases of the junction unmatched. This CDR3 reads CATSRTGGYGYTF. CDR3 sequence (DNA): TGTGCCACTTCGAGAACAGGGGGTTATGGCTACACCTTC.

The chain links TRBV5-1 to TRBJ1-2; 8 bases match TRBD1. The CDR3 runs 14 residues. V gave up 3 bases and J gave up 4 bases; unmatched junction bases: 5. Germline V gene data show CDR1 as SGHRS and CDR2 as YFSETQ. CDR3 sequence (DNA): TGCGCCAGCAGCTCATCGACAGGGGCCTATGGCTACACCTTC. Translation: CASSSSTGAYGYTF. Complete variable domain (other parts from reference TRBV5-1 and TRBJ1-2): KAGVTQTPRYLIKTRGQQVTLSCSPISGHRSVSWYQQTPGQGLQFLFEYFSETQRNKGNFPGRFSGRQFSNSRSEMNVSTLELGDSALYLCASSSSTGAYGYTFGSGTRLTVV.

The chain has TRBV28 and TRBJ1-6; 9 nucleotides align to TRBD1. Germline V CDR1 and CDR2: MDHEN, SYDVKM. The V gene end was trimmed by 5 bases and the J gene end by 6 bases; junction bases not matched to a gene: 8. There are 16 residues in the CDR3. CDR3 bases: TGTGCCAGCAGTGTCACGGGACAGGGTACTAATTCACCCCTCCACTTT. Amino acid sequence: CASSVTGQGTNSPLHF.

This clone was recorded a few times. This CDR3 is CASSLQTSGYNEQFF. The CDR3 region has the DNA TGTGCCAGCAGCTTACAGACTAGCGGGTACAATGAGCAGTTCTTC. This chain joins TRBV7-6 and TRBJ2-1, with TRBD2 matching 10 bases. Germline CDR1 is SGHVS and CDR2 is FNYEAQ. The CDR3 extends over 15 amino acids. V shed 2 bases and J 4 bases; nucleotides not matched to a gene: 2. The variable domain in full, completed from reference TRBV7-6 and TRBJ2-1, reads GAGVSQSPRYKVTKRGQDVALRCDPISGHVSLYWYRQALGQGPEFLTYFNYEAQQDKSGLPNDRFSAERPEGSISTLTIQRTEQRDSAMYRCASSLQTSGYNEQFFGPGTRLTVL.

CDR3 protein: CASSLQGRDTEAFF. The CDR3 coding sequence is TGTGCCAGCAGCCTACAGGGACGGGACACTGAAGCTTTCTTT. V usage is TRBV7-9 and J usage is TRBJ1-1; D possibly corresponds to TRBD1 (6 bases). V lost 5 bases and J lost 3, with 13 bases in between. The germline V gene has CDR1 SEHNR and CDR2 FQNEAQ (reference sequence). The CDR3 contains 14 residues.

The rearrangement uses TRBV5-1 and TRBJ1-1; TRBD1 aligns across 8 bases. J gave up 4 bases and V 0 bases, and 2 bases lay outside the gene matches. The CDR3 has 14 residues. Germline V gives CDR1 SGHRS, CDR2 YFSETQ. The CDR3 region has the DNA TGCGCCAGCAGCTTGGATCAGGGGGCCACTGAAGCTTTCTTT. This translates into CASSLDQGATEAFF.

J is TRBJ2-7 and V is TRBV18, with 11 bases identical to TRBD2. J was trimmed by 4 bases and V by 3 bases; bases with no gene match: 2. Germline V gene lookup returns CDR1 KGHSH and CDR2 LQKENI. This CDR3 contains 14 residues. The CDR3 reads CASSPASGRYEQYF. The CDR3 region has the DNA TGTGCCAGCTCACCGGCTAGCGGGAGGTACGAGCAGTACTTC. The whole variable domain, remainder taken from reference TRBV18 and TRBJ2-7, is NAGVMQNPRHLVRRRGQEARLRCSPMKGHSHVYWYRQLPEEGLKFMVYLQKENIIDESGMPKERFSAEFPKEGPSILRIQQVVRGDSAAYFCASSPASGRYEQYFGPGTRLTVT.

This chain uses TRBV6-5 with TRBJ2-1; TRBD1 aligns across 9 bases. The V segment lost 6 bases and the J segment 6 bases; nucleotides outside the gene matches: 9. The length of the CDR3 is 15 residues. CDR1 is MNHEY and CDR2 is SVGAGI in the germline V gene. CDR3 protein: CASSDPGQGANEQFF. CDR3 DNA: TGTGCCAGCAGCGATCCGGGACAGGGAGCCAATGAGCAGTTCTTC.

This clone was recorded only once. The chain employs TRBV7-9 and TRBJ1-2; D ambiguous. The CDR3 is 13 amino acids. V gave up 1 base and J gave up 4 bases, with 7 bases separating them. Germline assignment: CDR1 SEHNR and CDR2 FQNEAQ (reference sequence). CDR3 nucleotides: TGTGCCAGCAGCTTAGGGGCCACCTATGGCTACACCTTC. It translates to CASSLGATYGYTF.

This clone was seen only once. The chain joins TRBV3-1 (or the pseudogene TRBV3-2) to TRBJ1-4, with D possibly TRBD1 on 5 matching bases. CDR1 is LGHDT, CDR2 YNNKEL, per germline (reference sequence). V was clipped by 6 bases and J by 4 bases, with 6 bases between them. The CDR3 totals 12 residues. This CDR3 reads CASRQVNEKLFF. In DNA form, the CDR3 reads TGTGCCAGCAGACAGGTTAATGAAAAACTGTTTTTT.

The CDR3 sequence is CASSVLSSGAYNEQFF. The CDR3, as DNA: TGTGCCAGCAGCGTATTGTCTAGCGGGGCCTACAATGAGCAGTTCTTC. The J gene is TRBJ2-1, the V gene TRBV9, with 9 bases fitting TRBD2. V trimming: 1 base; J trimming: 2 bases; junction bases outside the gene matches: 4. The CDR3 has 16 amino acids. Germline V gene lookup returns CDR1 SGDLS and CDR2 YYNGEE.